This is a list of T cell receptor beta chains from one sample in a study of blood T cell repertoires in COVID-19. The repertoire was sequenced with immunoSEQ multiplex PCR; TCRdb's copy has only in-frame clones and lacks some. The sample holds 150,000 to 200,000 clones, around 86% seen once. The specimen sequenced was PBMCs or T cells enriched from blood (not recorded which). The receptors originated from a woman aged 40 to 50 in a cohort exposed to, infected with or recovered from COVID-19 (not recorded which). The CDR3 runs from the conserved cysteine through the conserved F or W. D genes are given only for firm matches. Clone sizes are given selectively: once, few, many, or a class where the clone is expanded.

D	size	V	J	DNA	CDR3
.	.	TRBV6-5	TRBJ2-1	TGTGCCAGCAGTTACTCGGCGGGGAATGAGCAGTTCTTC	CASSYSAGNEQFF
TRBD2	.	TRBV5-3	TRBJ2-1	TGTGCCAGAAGCTCACCAAGTGAGGGCGGGAGAAGGAATGAGCAGTTCTTC	CARSSPSEGGRRNEQFF
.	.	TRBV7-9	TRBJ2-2	TGTGCCAGCAGCTTAGGGCATCGTGACACCGGGGAGCTGTTTTTT	CASSLGHRDTGELFF
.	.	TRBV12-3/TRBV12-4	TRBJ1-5	TGTGCCAGCAGTTTAGTCGGGGATCAGCCCCAGCATTTT	CASSLVGDQPQHF
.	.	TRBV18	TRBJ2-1	TGTGCCAGCGGACAACCGGGACAAGTGAATGAGCAGTTCTTC	CASGQPGQVNEQFF
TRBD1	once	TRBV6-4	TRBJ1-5	TGTGCCAGCCAGGGGGTCTACCGGGACAGGGGTGATTATGGCAATCAGCCCCAGCATTTT	CASQGVYRDRGDYGNQPQHF
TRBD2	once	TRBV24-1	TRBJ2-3	TGTGCCACCAGTGGACGATACGGACTAGCAGACACAGATACGCAGTATTTT	CATSGRYGLADTDTQYF
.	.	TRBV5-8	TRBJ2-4	TGTGCCAGCAGCTTCACAGGGAACATTCAGTACTTC	CASSFTGNIQYF
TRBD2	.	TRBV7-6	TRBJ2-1	TGTGCCAGCAGCTTATTGGCTAGCGGGGGGGCCTACAATGAGCAGTTCTTC	CASSLLASGGAYNEQFF
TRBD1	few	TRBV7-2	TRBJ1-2	TGTGCCAGCAGCTCAACAGGGGGGCTCTATGGCTACACCTTC	CASSSTGGLYGYTF
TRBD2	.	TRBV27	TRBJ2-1	TGTGCCAGCAGTCCCCGGACTAGCGGGAGGGAGCAGTTCTTC	CASSPRTSGREQFF
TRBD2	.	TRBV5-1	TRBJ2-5	TGCGCCAGCAGCCAGACTAGCGGGTCCCAAGAGACCCAGTACTTC	CASSQTSGSQETQYF
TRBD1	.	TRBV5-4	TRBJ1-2	TGTGCCAGCAGCTTCCCCCGGGACAGCCCTAACTATGGCTACACCTTC	CASSFPRDSPNYGYTF
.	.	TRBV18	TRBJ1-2	TGTGCCAGCTCACTACCTTCCGGACTTTCCACTGGCTACACCTTC	CASSLPSGLSTGYTF
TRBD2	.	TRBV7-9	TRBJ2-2	TGTGCCAGCAGCGGGGCTAGCGGAAACACCGGGGAGCTGTTTTTT	CASSGASGNTGELFF
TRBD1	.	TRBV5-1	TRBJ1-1	TGCGCCAGCAGCTTACAGGGGGCCCCTGAAGCTTTCTTT	CASSLQGAPEAFF
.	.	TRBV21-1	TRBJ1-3	TGTGCCAGCAGCTCTAACAGGGGCTCCGGAAACACCATATATTTT	CASSSNRGSGNTIYF
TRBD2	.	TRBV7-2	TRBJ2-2	TGTGCCAGCACCCGAAGCGGCGGGAGGACCACCGGGGAGCTGTTTTTT	CASTRSGGRTTGELFF
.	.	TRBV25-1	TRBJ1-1	TGTGCCAGCGGTCCTGGGGCCACTGAAGCTTTCTTT	CASGPGATEAFF
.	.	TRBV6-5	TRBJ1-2	TGTGCCAGCAGTCCCCGACAGGACGATGGCTACACCTTC	CASSPRQDDGYTF
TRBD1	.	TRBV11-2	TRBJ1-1	TGTGCCAGCAGCTTAGGATCGGGGACAGGGTGGACTGAAGCTTTCTTT	CASSLGSGTGWTEAFF
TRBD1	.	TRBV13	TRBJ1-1	TGTGCCAGCAGCACCGGGACAGGGTATCTAGGTGAAGCTTTCTTT	CASSTGTGYLGEAFF
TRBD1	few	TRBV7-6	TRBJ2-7	TGTGCCAGCAGGCGGGGACAGGACTCCTACGAGCAGTACTTC	CASRRGQDSYEQYF
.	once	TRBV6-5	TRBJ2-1	TGTGCCAGCAGTATAAACAATGAGCAGTTCTTC	CASSINNEQFF
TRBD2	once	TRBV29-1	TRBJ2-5	TGCAGCGTTGTGAACGGGGGGGAAGAGACCCAGTACTTC	CSVVNGGEETQYF
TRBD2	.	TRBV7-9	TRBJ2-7	TGTGCCAGCAGCGACATCGGGACTAGCGGGTACGAGCAGTACTTC	CASSDIGTSGYEQYF
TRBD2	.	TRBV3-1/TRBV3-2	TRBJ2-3	TGTGCCAGCAGCCCAAAGGTCCCGGGACTAGCGGCCACAGATACGCAGTATTTT	CASSPKVPGLAATDTQYF
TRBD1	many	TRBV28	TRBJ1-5	TGTGCCAGCAGGACAGGGTCACAGCCCCAGCATTTT	CASRTGSQPQHF
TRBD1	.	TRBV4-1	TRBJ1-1	TGCGCCAGCAGCCGCGGACAGGCCCGTGAAGCTTTCTTT	CASSRGQAREAFF
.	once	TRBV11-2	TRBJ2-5	TGTGCCAGCAGCTTAGTGGGGGGGCTCGGGTCCCTCCAAGAGACCCAGTACTTC	CASSLVGGLGSLQETQYF
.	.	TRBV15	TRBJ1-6	TGTGCCACCAGCAGAGATCGAGGGATTAATAATTCACCCCTCCACTTT	CATSRDRGINNSPLHF
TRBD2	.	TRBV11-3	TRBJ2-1	TGTGCCAGCAGCTGGTCGGGGGGGCCATACAATGAGCAGTTCTTC	CASSWSGGPYNEQFF